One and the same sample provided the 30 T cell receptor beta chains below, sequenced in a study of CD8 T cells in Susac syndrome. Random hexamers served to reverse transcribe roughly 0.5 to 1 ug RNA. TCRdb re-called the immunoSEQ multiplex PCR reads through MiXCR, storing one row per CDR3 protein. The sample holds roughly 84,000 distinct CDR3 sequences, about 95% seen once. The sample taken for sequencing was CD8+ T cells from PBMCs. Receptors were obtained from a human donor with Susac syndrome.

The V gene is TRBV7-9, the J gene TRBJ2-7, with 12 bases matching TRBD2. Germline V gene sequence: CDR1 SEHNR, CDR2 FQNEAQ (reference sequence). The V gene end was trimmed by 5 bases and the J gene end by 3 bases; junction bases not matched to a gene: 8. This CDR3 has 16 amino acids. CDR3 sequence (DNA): TGTGCCAGCAGCCCCGAGCGACTAGCGGGGGTCTACGAGCAGTACTTC. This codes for CASSPERLAGVYEQYF.

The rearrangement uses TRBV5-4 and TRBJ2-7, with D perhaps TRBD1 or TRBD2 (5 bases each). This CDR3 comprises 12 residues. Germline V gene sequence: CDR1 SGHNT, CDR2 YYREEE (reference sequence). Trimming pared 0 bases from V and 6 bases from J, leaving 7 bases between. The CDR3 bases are TGTGCCAGCAGCTTGGTCGGGGCCGAGCAGTACTTC. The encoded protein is CASSLVGAEQYF.

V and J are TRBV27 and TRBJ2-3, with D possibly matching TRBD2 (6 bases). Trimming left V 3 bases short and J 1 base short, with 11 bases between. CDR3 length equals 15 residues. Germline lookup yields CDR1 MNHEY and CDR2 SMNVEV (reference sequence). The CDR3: CASSLEGKGTDTQYF. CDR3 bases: TGTGCCAGCAGTTTGGAGGGGAAGGGCACAGATACGCAGTATTTT.

The CDR3 bases are TGTGCCAGCAGTTACGGACTAGCCTACGAGCAGTACTTC. Protein product: CASSYGLAYEQYF. V gene TRBV2 combines with J gene TRBJ2-7; 7 bases fit TRBD2. Losses at the gene ends were 5 bases for V and 2 bases for J; bases not matched to a gene: 3. CDR1 and CDR2 (germline): SNHLY, FYNNEI. The CDR3 extends over 13 amino acids.

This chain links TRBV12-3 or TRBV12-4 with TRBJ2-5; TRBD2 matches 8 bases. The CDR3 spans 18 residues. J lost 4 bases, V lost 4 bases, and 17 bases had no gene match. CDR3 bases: TGTGCCAGCAGTTCTTCCTACCGGCAGCGGGAGAGGGGAGAGACCCAGTACTTC. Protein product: CASSSSYRQRERGETQYF.

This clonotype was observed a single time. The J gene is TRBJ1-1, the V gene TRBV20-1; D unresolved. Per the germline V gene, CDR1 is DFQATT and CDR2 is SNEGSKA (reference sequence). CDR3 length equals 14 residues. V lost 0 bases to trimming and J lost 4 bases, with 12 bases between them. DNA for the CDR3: TGCAGTGCTAGAGAACCCGGGAGTCCCACTGAAGCTTTCTTT. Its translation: CSAREPGSPTEAFF.

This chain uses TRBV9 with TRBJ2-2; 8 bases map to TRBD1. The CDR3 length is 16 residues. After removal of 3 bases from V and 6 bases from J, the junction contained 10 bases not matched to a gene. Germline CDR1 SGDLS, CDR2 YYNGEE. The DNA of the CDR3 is TGTGCCAGCAGCGATCTAGACAGGGGTTCTTCCGGGGAGCTGTTTTTT. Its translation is CASSDLDRGSSGELFF.

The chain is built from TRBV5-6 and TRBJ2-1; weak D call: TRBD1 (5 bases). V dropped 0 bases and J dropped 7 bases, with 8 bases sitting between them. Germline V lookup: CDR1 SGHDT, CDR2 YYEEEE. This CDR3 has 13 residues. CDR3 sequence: CASSLGGPNEQFF. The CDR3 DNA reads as TGTGCCAGCAGCTTGGGGGGCCCGAATGAGCAGTTCTTC.

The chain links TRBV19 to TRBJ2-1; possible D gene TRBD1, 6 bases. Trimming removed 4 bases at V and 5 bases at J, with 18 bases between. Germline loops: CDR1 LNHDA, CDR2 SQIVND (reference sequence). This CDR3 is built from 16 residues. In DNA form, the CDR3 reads TGTGCCAGTAGTAACTCCACAGGGTTCGGTCACAATGAGCAGTTCTTC. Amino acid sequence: CASSNSTGFGHNEQFF.

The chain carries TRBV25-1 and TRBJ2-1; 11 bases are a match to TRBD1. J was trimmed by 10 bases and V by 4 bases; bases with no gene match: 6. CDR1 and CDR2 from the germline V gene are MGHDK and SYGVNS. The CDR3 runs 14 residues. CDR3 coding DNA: TGTGCCAGCAGTGTTTGGGGACAGGGGGACGAGCAGTTCTTC. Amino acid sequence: CASSVWGQGDEQFF.

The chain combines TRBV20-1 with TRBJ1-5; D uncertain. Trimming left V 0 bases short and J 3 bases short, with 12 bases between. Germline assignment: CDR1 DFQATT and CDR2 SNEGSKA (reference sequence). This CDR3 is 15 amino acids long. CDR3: CSARDYGPANQPQHF. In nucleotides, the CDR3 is TGCAGTGCTAGAGATTATGGGCCAGCCAATCAGCCCCAGCATTTT.

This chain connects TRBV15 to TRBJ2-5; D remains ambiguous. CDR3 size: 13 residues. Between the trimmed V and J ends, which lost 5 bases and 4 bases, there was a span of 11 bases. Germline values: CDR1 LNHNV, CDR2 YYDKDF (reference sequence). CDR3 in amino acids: CATSGYMGETQYF. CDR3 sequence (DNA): TGTGCCACCAGCGGTTACATGGGAGAGACCCAGTACTTC. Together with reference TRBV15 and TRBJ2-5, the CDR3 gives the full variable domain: DAMVIQNPRYQVTQFGKPVTLSCSQTLNHNVMYWYQQKSSQAPKLLFHYYDKDFNNEADTPDNFQSRRPNTSFCFLDIRSPGLGDTAMYLCATSGYMGETQYFGPGTRLLVL.

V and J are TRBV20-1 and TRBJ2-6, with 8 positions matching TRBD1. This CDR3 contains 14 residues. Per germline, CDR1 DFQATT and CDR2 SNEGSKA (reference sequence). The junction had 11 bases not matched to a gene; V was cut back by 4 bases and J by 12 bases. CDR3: CSATSGGSWAVLTF. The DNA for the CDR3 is TGCAGTGCTACCTCAGGGGGCTCGTGGGCCGTCCTGACTTTC.

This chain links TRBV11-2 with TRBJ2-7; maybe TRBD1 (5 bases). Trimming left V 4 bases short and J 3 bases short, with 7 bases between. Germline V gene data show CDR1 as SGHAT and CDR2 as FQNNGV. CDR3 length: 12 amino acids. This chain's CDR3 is CASSSDSYEQYV. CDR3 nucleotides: TGTGCCAGCAGCTCCGACAGCTACGAGCAGTACGTC.

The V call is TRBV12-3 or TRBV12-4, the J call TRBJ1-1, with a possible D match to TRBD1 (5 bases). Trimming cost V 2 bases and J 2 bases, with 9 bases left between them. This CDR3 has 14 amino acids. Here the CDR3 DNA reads TGTGCCAGCAGTTTATCCACAGGTAACACTGAAGCTTTCTTT. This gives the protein CASSLSTGNTEAFF.

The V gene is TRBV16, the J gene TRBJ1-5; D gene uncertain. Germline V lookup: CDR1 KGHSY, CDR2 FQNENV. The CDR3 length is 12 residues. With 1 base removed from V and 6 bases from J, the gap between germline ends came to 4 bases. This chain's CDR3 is CASSQWGQPQHF. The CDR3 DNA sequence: TGTGCCAGCAGCCAATGGGGTCAGCCCCAGCATTTT.

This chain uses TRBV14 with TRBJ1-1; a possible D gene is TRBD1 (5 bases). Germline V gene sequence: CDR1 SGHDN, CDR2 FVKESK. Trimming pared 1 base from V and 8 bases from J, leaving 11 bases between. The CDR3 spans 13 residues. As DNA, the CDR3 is TGTGCCAGCAGCCAAGCGGTACGGGGGGAAGCTTTCTTT. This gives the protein CASSQAVRGEAFF. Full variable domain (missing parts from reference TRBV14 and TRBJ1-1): EAGVTQFPSHSVIEKGQTVTLRCDPISGHDNLYWYRRVMGKEIKFLLHFVKESKQDESGMPNNRFLAERTGGTYSTLKVQPAELEDSGVYFCASSQAVRGEAFFGQGTRLTVV.

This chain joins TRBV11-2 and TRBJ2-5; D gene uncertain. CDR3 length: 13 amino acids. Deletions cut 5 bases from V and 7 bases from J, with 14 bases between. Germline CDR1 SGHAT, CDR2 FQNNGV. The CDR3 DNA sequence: TGTGCCAGCAGCATGGACGTAACGGGGACCCAGTACTTC. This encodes CASSMDVTGTQYF.

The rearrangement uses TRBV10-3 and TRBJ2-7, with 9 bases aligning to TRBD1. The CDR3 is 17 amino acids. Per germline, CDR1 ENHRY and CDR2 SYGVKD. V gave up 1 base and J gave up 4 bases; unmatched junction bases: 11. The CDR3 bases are TGTGCCATCAGTGAGTACCCCCTGCGGGACAGGGATTACGAGCAGTACTTC. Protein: CAISEYPLRDRDYEQYF.

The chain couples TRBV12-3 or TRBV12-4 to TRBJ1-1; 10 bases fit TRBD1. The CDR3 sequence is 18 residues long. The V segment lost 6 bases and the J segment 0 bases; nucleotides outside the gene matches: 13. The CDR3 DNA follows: TGTGCCAGCAGCGTCCCGGGACAGGGGCCTTCGATGAACACTGAAGCTTTCTTT. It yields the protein CASSVPGQGPSMNTEAFF.

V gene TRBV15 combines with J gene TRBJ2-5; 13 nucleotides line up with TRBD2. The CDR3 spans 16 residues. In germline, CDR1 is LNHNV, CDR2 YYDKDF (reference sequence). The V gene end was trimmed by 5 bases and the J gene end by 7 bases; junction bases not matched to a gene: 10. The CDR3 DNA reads TGTGCCACCAGCGTCACTAGCGGGAGGGAGTTAGGGACCCAGTACTTC. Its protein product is CATSVTSGRELGTQYF.

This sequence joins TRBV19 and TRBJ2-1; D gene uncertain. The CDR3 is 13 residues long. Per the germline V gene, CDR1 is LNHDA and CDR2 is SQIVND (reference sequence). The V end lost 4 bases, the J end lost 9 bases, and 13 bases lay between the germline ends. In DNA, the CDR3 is TGTGCCAGTAGTACCCGCAGTAGTGTTGAGCAGTTCTTC. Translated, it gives CASSTRSSVEQFF.

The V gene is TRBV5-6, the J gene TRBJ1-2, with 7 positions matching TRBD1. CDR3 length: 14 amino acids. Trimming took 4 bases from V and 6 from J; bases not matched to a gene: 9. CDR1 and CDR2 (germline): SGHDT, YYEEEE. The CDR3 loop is CASSPGDSPNGYTF. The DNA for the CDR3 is TGTGCCAGCAGCCCTGGGGACAGTCCAAATGGCTACACCTTC.

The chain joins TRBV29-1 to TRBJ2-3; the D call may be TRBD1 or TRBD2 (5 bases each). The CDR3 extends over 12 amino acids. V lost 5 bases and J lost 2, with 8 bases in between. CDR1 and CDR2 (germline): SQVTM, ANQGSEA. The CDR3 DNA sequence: TGCAGCGTTCCCGGGGCCACAGATACGCAGTATTTT. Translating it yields CSVPGATDTQYF.

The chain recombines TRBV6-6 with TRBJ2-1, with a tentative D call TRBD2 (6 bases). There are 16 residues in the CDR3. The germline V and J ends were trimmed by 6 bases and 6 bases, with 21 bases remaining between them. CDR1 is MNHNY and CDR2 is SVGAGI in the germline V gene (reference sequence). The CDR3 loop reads CASSRPGESAANEQFF. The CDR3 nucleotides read TGTGCCAGCAGCCGCCCGGGGGAATCGGCTGCCAATGAGCAGTTCTTC.

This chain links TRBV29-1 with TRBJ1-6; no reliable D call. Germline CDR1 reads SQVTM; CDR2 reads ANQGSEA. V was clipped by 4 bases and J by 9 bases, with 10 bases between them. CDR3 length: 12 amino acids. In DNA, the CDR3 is TGCAGCGTTGGGGAGGTTGGTTCACCCCTCCACTTT. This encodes CSVGEVGSPLHF.

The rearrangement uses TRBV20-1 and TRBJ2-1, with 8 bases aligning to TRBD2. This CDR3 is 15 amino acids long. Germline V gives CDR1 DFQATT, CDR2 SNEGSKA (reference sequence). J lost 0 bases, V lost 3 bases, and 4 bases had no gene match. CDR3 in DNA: TGCAGTGCTAGTGCTCGGGAGGGCTCCTACAATGAGCAGTTCTTC. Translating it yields CSASAREGSYNEQFF.

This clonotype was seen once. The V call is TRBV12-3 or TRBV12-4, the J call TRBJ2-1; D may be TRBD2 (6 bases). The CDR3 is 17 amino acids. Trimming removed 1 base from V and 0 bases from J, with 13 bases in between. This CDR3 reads CASSLGGLASSYNEQFF. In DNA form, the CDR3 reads TGTGCCAGCAGTTTAGGGGGACTCGCGAGCTCCTACAATGAGCAGTTCTTC.

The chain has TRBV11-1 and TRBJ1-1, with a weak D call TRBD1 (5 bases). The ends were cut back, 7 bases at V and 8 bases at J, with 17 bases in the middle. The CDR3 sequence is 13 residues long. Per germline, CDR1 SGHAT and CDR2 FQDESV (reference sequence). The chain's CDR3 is CASNLDSFQEAFF. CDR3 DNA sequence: TGTGCCAGCAACCTTGACAGTTTCCAGGAAGCTTTCTTT.

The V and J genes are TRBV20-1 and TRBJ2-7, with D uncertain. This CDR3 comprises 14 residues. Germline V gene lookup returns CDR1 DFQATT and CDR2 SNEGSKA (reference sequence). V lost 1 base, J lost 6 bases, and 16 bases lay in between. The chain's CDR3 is CSARAWGPFAEQYF. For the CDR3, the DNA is TGCAGTGCTAGAGCCTGGGGTCCCTTCGCCGAGCAGTACTTC.